A single T cell receptor beta chain is shown here with its context. Its target is unknown. V was clipped by 0 bases and J by 7 bases, with 20 bases between them. Germline V gene lookup returns CDR1 SQVTM and CDR2 ANQGSEA. The CDR3 has 16 residues. These data originate in a study of shared clonotypes between healthy human individuals. Study-wide context: A donor's plate count was three for CD4 naive and three for CD4 memory; CD8 naive had two and CD8 memory one. Study observations and caveats: Clonotypes which were not shared had lower generation probabilities than clonotypes that all four donors shared. The study found about 5.1% of naive CD4 clonotypes shared across a handful of donors.

Sequencing used immunoSEQ multiplex PCR; TCRdb keeps in-frame clones, though not all of them. The sample has roughly 1.5 million clones, 95% to 99% seen once. This chain links TRBV29-1 with TRBJ2-3; perhaps TRBD2 as D (6 bases). The source material was naive CD4+ T cells sorted from blood. The sample's subset: CD45RA+ positively selected. This clonotype was obtained from a man aged 25-45 years in good health. The CDR3 loop reads CSVEDLGGIMGNTQYF. In DNA, the CDR3 is TGCAGCGTTGAAGACTTGGGGGGAATAATGGGGAATACGCAGTATTTT.